The 18 T cell receptor beta chains listed next were all sequenced from one sample in a study of control samples from healthy donors and cancer patients (TCRdb year 2020). The library came from the immunoSEQ multiplex PCR assay. TCRdb obtained this table from immuneACCESS and retained in-frame rearrangements with V and J assigned. These tables miss some clones; where compared with another copy, unresolved V genes account for less than half of the shortfall, and the remainder is unexplained. The sample data list 100,000 to 120,000 clones, and over 75% of these were observed just once. The ten largest clones represent roughly 4% of the sample. Specimen: PBMCs. The origin of the receptors is an older woman with lung cancer.

V gene TRBV7-9 combines with J gene TRBJ1-6; a weak D match, TRBD1 (5 bases). Germline V gives CDR1 SEHNR, CDR2 FQNEAQ (reference sequence). The V end lost 5 bases, the J end lost 5 bases, and 10 bases lay between the germline ends. The CDR3 extends over 14 amino acids. The CDR3 sequence: CASSTGTDNSPLHF. The CDR3 nucleotides are TGTGCCAGCAGCACCGGGACTGATAATTCACCCCTCCACTTT.

The chain recombines TRBV3-1 (or the pseudogene TRBV3-2) with TRBJ2-2; D remains unclear. CDR1 and CDR2 from the germline V gene are LGHDT and YNNKEL (reference sequence). Trimming shortened V by 0 bases and J by 3 bases, and 5 bases separated the two germline ends. There are 14 residues in the CDR3. The CDR3: CASSQEVHTGELFF. CDR3 coding DNA: TGTGCCAGCAGCCAAGAAGTGCACACCGGGGAGCTGTTTTTT.

The J gene is TRBJ1-1, the V gene TRBV2; D is possibly TRBD1 (5 bases). V was pared by 2 bases and J by 5 bases, with 12 bases between. This CDR3 has 14 amino acids. Per the germline V gene, CDR1 is SNHLY and CDR2 is FYNNEI. CDR3: CASSEYGGITEAFF. CDR3 nucleotides: TGTGCCAGCAGTGAATATGGGGGAATTACTGAAGCTTTCTTT.

A single count supports this clone. The chain has TRBV7-2 and TRBJ1-1; D remains ambiguous. The CDR3 runs 15 residues. V was pared by 0 bases and J by 1 base, with 9 bases between. CDR1 is SGHTA and CDR2 is FQGNSA in the germline V gene. The CDR3 DNA is TGTGCCAGCAGCTTAGCGCTATGGGGGAACACTGAAGCTTTCTTT. Translating gives CASSLALWGNTEAFF.

The chain links TRBV5-1 to TRBJ1-6, with TRBD1 matching 8 bases. CDR3 size: 15 residues. Germline V gives CDR1 SGHRS, CDR2 YFSETQ. Trimming at V came to 0 bases and at J to 7 bases, leaving 3 bases not matched to a gene. The CDR3 here is CASSLGQGINSPLHF. The DNA of the CDR3 is TGCGCCAGCAGCTTGGGACAGGGGATAAATTCACCCCTCCACTTT. The full variable domain, rest sourced from reference TRBV5-1 and TRBJ1-6, is KAGVTQTPRYLIKTRGQQVTLSCSPISGHRSVSWYQQTPGQGLQFLFEYFSETQRNKGNFPGRFSGRQFSNSRSEMNVSTLELGDSALYLCASSLGQGINSPLHFGNGTRLTVT.

V is TRBV6-5 and J is TRBJ2-7; D is possibly TRBD2 (5 bases). The germline gives CDR1 MNHEY, CDR2 SVGAGI. Trimming pared 6 bases from V and 7 bases from J, leaving 16 bases between. The CDR3 spans 13 residues. CDR3 sequence reads: CASSPYGSGEQYF. DNA for the CDR3: TGTGCCAGCAGCCCCTACGGATCGGGGGAGCAGTACTTC.

V and J are TRBV29-1 and TRBJ1-1; 8 positions agree with TRBD1. Germline V gene sequence: CDR1 SQVTM, CDR2 ANQGSEA. V was pared by 6 bases and J by 5 bases, with 11 bases of the junction left unmatched. This CDR3 has 14 residues. The CDR3 is CSVRGQGGGTEAFF. For the CDR3, the DNA is TGCAGCGTCCGAGGACAGGGAGGAGGGACTGAAGCTTTCTTT.

The chain carries TRBV6-5 and TRBJ2-6; D not certain. Trimming cost V 0 bases and J 3 bases, with 0 bases left between them. Germline CDR1 reads MNHEY; CDR2 reads SVGAGI. The CDR3 has 13 amino acids. The DNA of the CDR3 is TGTGCCAGCAGTTACTCTGGGGCCAACGTCCTGACTTTC. Its protein is CASSYSGANVLTF.

This chain connects TRBV19 to TRBJ1-5, with D unresolved. The V gene lost 4 bases and the J gene lost 0 bases, with 10 bases spanning the gap. The CDR3 extends over 15 amino acids. Looked up from germline, CDR1 is LNHDA and CDR2 is SQIVND (reference sequence). Written as DNA, the CDR3 is TGTGCCAGTAGTACTAACACCGATAGCAATCAGCCCCAGCATTTT. Amino acid sequence: CASSTNTDSNQPQHF.

V usage is TRBV18 and J usage is TRBJ2-5; TRBD1 agrees at 11 bases. CDR3 length: 18 residues. The J segment lost 4 bases and the V segment lost 3 bases, leaving 13 bases of the junction unmatched. CDR1 KGHSH and CDR2 LQKENI come from the germline V gene. The CDR3 sequence: CASSPLKFGTGGTETQYF. The DNA of the CDR3 is TGTGCCAGCTCACCTTTAAAGTTCGGGACAGGGGGAACAGAGACCCAGTACTTC.

The table lists this clone with a count of one. The chain combines TRBV30 with TRBJ2-1, with D perhaps matching TRBD1 (6 bases). Between the trimmed V and J ends, which lost 2 bases and 10 bases, there was a span of 18 bases. Looked up from germline, CDR1 is GTSNPN and CDR2 is SVGIG (reference sequence). The CDR3 is made up of 14 amino acids. CDR3 DNA sequence: TGTGCCTGGAGTCCCCAACTCGGGCAGGGGGAGCAGTTCTTC. It codes for CAWSPQLGQGEQFF.

The J gene is TRBJ1-1, the V gene TRBV2; D is unresolved. CDR3 size: 12 residues. Trimming stripped 4 bases from V and 7 bases from J, with 10 bases between. Germline-derived CDR1 and CDR2 are SNHLY and FYNNEI. DNA of the CDR3: TGTGCCAGCAGTGTGAAAGGAATTGAAGCTTTCTTT. This gives the protein CASSVKGIEAFF.

The chain links TRBV5-1 to TRBJ1-1; D unclear. Per the germline V gene, CDR1 is SGHRS and CDR2 is YFSETQ. The CDR3 sequence is 12 residues long. V lost 4 bases to trimming and J lost 7 bases, with 11 bases between them. The chain's CDR3 is CASSLQGNEAFF. In DNA form, the CDR3 reads TGCGCCAGCAGCCTCCAAGGTAATGAAGCTTTCTTT. The full variable domain, with the rest looked up from reference TRBV5-1 and TRBJ1-1, is KAGVTQTPRYLIKTRGQQVTLSCSPISGHRSVSWYQQTPGQGLQFLFEYFSETQRNKGNFPGRFSGRQFSNSRSEMNVSTLELGDSALYLCASSLQGNEAFFGQGTRLTVV.

The DNA for the CDR3 is TGTGCCAGCAGTAAACGGGACTCCCCCCTTTACGAGCAGTACTTC. This translates into CASSKRDSPLYEQYF. The rearrangement links TRBV6-5 to TRBJ2-7; D possibly corresponds to TRBD2 (6 bases). Trimming shortened V by 5 bases and J by 4 bases, and 18 bases separated the two germline ends. The CDR3 covers 15 residues. The germline V gene encodes CDR1 MNHEY and CDR2 SVGAGI.

This chain joins TRBV4-2 and TRBJ2-1; TRBD2 aligns across 10 bases. CDR1 is LGHNA, CDR2 YNFKEQ, per germline. After removal of 0 bases from V and 6 bases from J, the junction contained 8 bases not matched to a gene. The CDR3 has 17 residues. The CDR3 here is CASSQELKSGRANEQFF. The CDR3 DNA reads TGTGCCAGCAGCCAAGAATTGAAAAGCGGGAGGGCCAATGAGCAGTTCTTC.

The V gene is TRBV19, the J gene TRBJ2-2; 10 bases are a match to TRBD1. Trimming took 5 bases from V and 0 from J; bases not matched to a gene: 9. CDR1 is LNHDA, CDR2 SQIVND, per germline (reference sequence). CDR3 length equals 18 residues. CDR3 in amino acids: CASSHGTGVTANTGELFF. CDR3 in DNA: TGTGCCAGTAGTCACGGGACAGGGGTTACTGCGAACACCGGGGAGCTGTTTTTT.

The chain is built from TRBV11-2 and TRBJ2-3; no definite D call. The CDR3 extends over 15 amino acids. The V gene's germline CDR1 is SGHAT and CDR2 FQNNGV. V was trimmed by 2 bases and J by 3 bases, leaving 12 bases between them. CDR3 amino acids: CASSLSGQGTDTQYF. The CDR3 coding sequence is TGTGCCAGCAGCTTATCGGGTCAAGGGACAGATACGCAGTATTTT.

This clone showed up just once. The V gene is TRBV3-1 (or the pseudogene TRBV3-2), the J gene TRBJ1-4; D is unresolved. The CDR3 extends over 17 amino acids. Germline-derived CDR1 and CDR2 are LGHDT and YNNKEL (reference sequence). Trimming removed 0 bases from V and 3 bases from J, with 14 bases in between. CDR3 coding DNA: TGTGCCAGCAGCCAAGAAGGACCTTTTGCGGCTAATGAAAAACTGTTTTTT. The encoded protein is CASSQEGPFAANEKLFF.